This entry concerns a single T cell receptor beta chain. This record comes from a study of blood T cell repertoires in COVID-19. Study details: COVID-19 samples collected from the United States, Italy and Spain covered acute and convalescent phases. PBMCs, B-cell-depleted T cells, or T cells were the source of the cDNA or gDNA that made up the material.

Study processing details: Reference gene primer amplification gave nucleated cell count estimates. The method was immunoSEQ multiplex PCR; TCRdb's version includes in-frame clones alone and lacks a portion of them. That table furnishes V, J and clone size, whereas the DNA furnished D and trimming. The data contain approximately 250,000 clones, 92% of them seen just once; the ten biggest clones take up 0.83%. Enrolment of Seattle patients took place during active infection, and they were followed longitudinally. The receptor was isolated from a man aged 25-40 years with COVID-19, enrolled during active disease. Sequenced: peripheral blood.

The CDR3 is CASIQGQGANIQYF. The DNA of the CDR3 is TGTGCCAGTATCCAAGGACAGGGGGCAAACATTCAGTACTTC. This chain connects TRBV19 to TRBJ2-4; TRBD1 aligns across 11 bases. J lost 6 bases, V lost 7 bases, and 5 bases had no gene match. The CDR3 is made up of 14 amino acids. Germline V lookup: CDR1 LNHDA, CDR2 SQIVND (reference sequence).